Presented here are 26 T cell receptor beta chains from one specimen sequenced in a study of OX40 agonist ivuxolimab in advanced cancers. The protocol was immunoSEQ multiplex PCR, while the TCRdb copy is restricted to in-frame clones and leaves out a portion. The repertoire holds about 20,000 clones, with roughly 90% as singletons. Sequenced here: CD4+ or CD8+ T cells sorted from blood, sampled in a trial of the OX40 agonist ivuxolimab. The receptors derive from an adult with an advanced solid tumor such as melanoma, head and neck, liver or kidney cancer.

The CDR3 region has the DNA TGTGCTTATACAGGTGACTCCTACGAGCAGTACTTC. It encodes CAYTGDSYEQYF. The chain uses TRBV30 and TRBJ2-7, with TRBD1 as a possible D gene (5 bases). CDR3 length equals 12 residues. Germline V gives CDR1 GTSNPN, CDR2 SVGIG (reference sequence).

The chain links TRBV29-1 to TRBJ1-4; D perhaps matches TRBD1 (5 bases). Germline-derived CDR1 and CDR2 are SQVTM and ANQGSEA. The CDR3 totals 17 residues. Trimming left V 5 bases short and J 6 bases short, with 25 bases between. In DNA, the CDR3 is TGCAGCGTTCTTAAATGGGGGGATGCCCTCGGGTATGAAAAACTGTTTTTT. Residues: CSVLKWGDALGYEKLFF. Based on the CDR3 plus reference TRBV29-1 and TRBJ1-4, the full variable domain is SAVISQKPSRDICQRGTSLTIQCQVDSQVTMMFWYRQQPGQSLTLIATANQGSEATYESGFVIDKFPISRPNLTFSTLTVSNMSPEDSSIYLCSVLKWGDALGYEKLFFGSGTQLSVL.

This chain connects TRBV10-3 to TRBJ2-1; D possibly corresponds to TRBD2 (5 bases). V shed 0 bases and J shed 11 bases, with 8 bases lying between them. This CDR3 has 12 residues. Per the germline V gene, CDR1 is ENHRY and CDR2 is SYGVKD. CDR3 in DNA: TGTGCCATCAGTGAGTCAAGCGGAAAGCAGTTCTTC. Its translation is CAISESSGKQFF.

The chain carries TRBV7-8 and TRBJ1-6; D is uncertain. Germline V gene sequence: CDR1 SGHVS, CDR2 FQNEAQ. The CDR3 has 13 residues. Trimming removed 0 bases at V and 6 bases at J, with 3 bases between. Here the CDR3 reads CASSLAINSPLHF. CDR3 in DNA: TGTGCCAGCAGCTTAGCCATTAATTCACCCCTCCACTTT.

The gene calls are TRBV7-9 and TRBJ2-2; D gene ambiguous. In germline, CDR1 is SEHNR, CDR2 FQNEAQ (reference sequence). Trimming shortened V by 3 bases and J by 4 bases, and 6 bases separated the two germline ends. The length of the CDR3 is 13 residues. The CDR3 DNA reads as TGTGCCAGCAGCTTTACCCGCACCGGGGAGCTGTTTTTT. This sequence encodes CASSFTRTGELFF.

This chain connects TRBV7-9 to TRBJ2-3, with 11 bases matching TRBD2. V dropped 8 bases and J dropped 6; count of bases not matched to a gene: 7. The CDR3 has 14 amino acids. Germline CDR1 reads SEHNR; CDR2 reads FQNEAQ (reference sequence). The CDR3 here is CASFTSGGFDTQYF. The CDR3 nucleotides read TGTGCCAGCTTCACTAGCGGGGGCTTTGATACGCAGTATTTT.

In DNA form, the CDR3 reads TGTGCCAGCAGTTCCCGAGGGGGCGGAATGAACACTGAAGCTTTCTTT. Amino acid sequence: CASSSRGGGMNTEAFF. The chain is built from TRBV6-5 and TRBJ1-1; TRBD1 agrees at 7 bases. Germline values: CDR1 MNHEY, CDR2 SVGAGI. V lost 4 bases and J lost 0; bases outside the gene matches: 8. This CDR3 has 16 amino acids.

The chain joins TRBV20-1 to TRBJ2-7; D gene unclear. The V end lost 0 bases, the J end lost 7 bases, and 7 bases lay between the germline ends. In germline, CDR1 is DFQATT, CDR2 SNEGSKA (reference sequence). The CDR3 loop spans 11 amino acids. This chain's CDR3 is CSARDPPEQYF. CDR3 nucleotide sequence: TGCAGTGCTAGAGATCCACCTGAGCAGTACTTC.

The table lists this clone with a count of one. The chain links TRBV13 to TRBJ2-5; D remains unclear. CDR3 length: 12 residues. Trimming removed 3 bases at V and 4 bases at J, with 6 bases between. In germline, CDR1 is PRHDT, CDR2 FYEKMQ (reference sequence). The CDR3 region is CASSLGRETQYF. The CDR3 DNA is TGTGCCAGCAGCTTGGGCAGAGAGACCCAGTACTTC. Using reference TRBV13 and TRBJ2-5 for the parts outside the CDR3, the full variable domain is AAGVIQSPRHLIKEKRETATLKCYPIPRHDTVYWYQQGPGQDPQFLISFYEKMQSDKGSIPDRFSAQQFSDYHSELNMSSLELGDSALYFCASSLGRETQYFGPGTRLLVL.

The chain joins TRBV10-3 to TRBJ2-4; D is perhaps TRBD1 or TRBD2 (5 bases each). The germline V and J ends were trimmed by 4 bases and 8 bases, with 12 bases remaining between them. The CDR3 is made up of 13 amino acids. CDR1 and CDR2 (germline): ENHRY, SYGVKD. CDR3 sequence reads: CAISGGFKDIQYF. As DNA, the CDR3 is TGTGCCATCAGTGGGGGGTTTAAGGACATTCAGTACTTC.

This clone has a single count. The chain employs TRBV19 and TRBJ2-1; TRBD2 might be the D (6 bases). This CDR3 has 16 residues. V dropped 1 base and J dropped 8 bases, with 18 bases sitting between them. CDR1 is LNHDA, CDR2 SQIVND, per germline (reference sequence). The CDR3 region has the DNA TGTGCCAGTAGTATAGTAGGGGCGGGACGAAACCATGAGCAGTTCTTC. Translated, it gives CASSIVGAGRNHEQFF. The entire variable domain, with the rest obtained from reference TRBV19 and TRBJ2-1, is as follows: DGGITQSPKYLFRKEGQNVTLSCEQNLNHDAMYWYRQDPGQGLRLIYYSQIVNDFQKGDIAEGYSVSREKKESFPLTVTSAQKNPTAFYLCASSIVGAGRNHEQFFGPGTRLTVL.

The chain recombines TRBV5-4 with TRBJ2-3; D is undetermined. Germline values: CDR1 SGHNT, CDR2 YYREEE (reference sequence). This CDR3 has 13 amino acids. V was trimmed by 1 base and J by 0 bases, leaving 3 bases between them. This CDR3 is CASSLPSTDTQYF. The CDR3, as DNA: TGTGCCAGCAGCTTGCCTAGCACAGATACGCAGTATTTT.

V gene TRBV6-1 combines with J gene TRBJ2-1; a weak D match, TRBD2 (6 bases). Trimming stripped 2 bases from V and 6 bases from J, with 14 bases between. Germline V gene sequence: CDR1 MNHNS, CDR2 SASEGT. CDR3 size: 15 residues. CDR3 sequence (DNA): TGTGCCAGCAGTGAAACGGGACTCCCCCTCAATGAGCAGTTCTTC. It encodes CASSETGLPLNEQFF.

The chain employs TRBV11-3 and TRBJ2-7; TRBD1 agrees at 7 bases. CDR3 length equals 19 residues. Looked up from germline, CDR1 is SGHNT and CDR2 is YENEEA. The V gene end was trimmed by 3 bases and the J gene end by 4 bases; junction bases not matched to a gene: 21. The CDR3 loop reads CASSFNRGFLGHSPYEQYF. The CDR3 DNA follows: TGTGCCAGCAGCTTCAACAGGGGTTTCCTTGGGCACTCCCCTTACGAGCAGTACTTC.

The V gene is TRBV27, the J gene TRBJ1-6; D not certain. CDR3 length: 13 residues. Trimming cost V 5 bases and J 0 bases, with 2 bases left between them. Germline CDR1 is MNHEY and CDR2 is SMNVEV (reference sequence). The CDR3: CASSPSYNSPLHF. The CDR3 coding sequence is TGTGCCAGCAGTCCCTCCTATAATTCACCCCTCCACTTT.

This rearrangement joins TRBV5-1 to TRBJ2-7, with 9 bases aligning to TRBD1. Germline CDR1 is SGHRS and CDR2 is YFSETQ. The J segment lost 0 bases and the V segment lost 1 base, leaving 5 bases of the junction unmatched. This CDR3 has 16 residues. The CDR3: CASSLLTGGSSYEQYF. The CDR3 nucleotides are TGCGCCAGCAGCTTGTTGACAGGGGGAAGCTCCTACGAGCAGTACTTC. Supplemented by reference TRBV5-1 and TRBJ2-7, the full variable domain reads KAGVTQTPRYLIKTRGQQVTLSCSPISGHRSVSWYQQTPGQGLQFLFEYFSETQRNKGNFPGRFSGRQFSNSRSEMNVSTLELGDSALYLCASSLLTGGSSYEQYFGPGTRLTVT.

The CDR3 is CASSKPQGVGTDTQYF. Written as DNA, the CDR3 is TGTGCCAGCAGCAAGCCACAGGGTGTTGGAACAGATACGCAGTATTTT. The genes are TRBV21-1 and TRBJ2-3; the DNA was not compared with TRBD1, the D call given in the table. TRBV21-1 is annotated as a pseudogene. CDR3 size: 16 residues.

Only a few counts were recorded for this clone. The genes are TRBV6-6 and TRBJ1-3, with D possibly matching TRBD1 (5 bases). Trimming took off 7 bases at V and 4 bases at J, with 14 bases between the two ends. CDR1 and CDR2 (germline): MNHNY, SVGAGI (reference sequence). This CDR3 spans 14 amino acids. The CDR3 DNA reads TGTGCCAGCACCAGGGCAGGGACCGGAAACACCATATATTTT. Translated, it gives CASTRAGTGNTIYF.

The chain uses TRBV6-6 and TRBJ2-7; D might be TRBD2 (6 bases). Trimming removed 7 bases from V and 2 bases from J, with 18 bases in between. The germline V gene encodes CDR1 MNHNY and CDR2 SVGAGI (reference sequence). The CDR3 is made up of 15 amino acids. The CDR3 loop reads CASTEPGTPPYEQYF. In DNA form, the CDR3 reads TGTGCCAGCACCGAGCCCGGGACTCCGCCCTACGAGCAGTACTTC.

The chain is built from TRBV5-6 and TRBJ1-4, with 10 bases fitting TRBD1. Looked up from germline, CDR1 is SGHDT and CDR2 is YYEEEE. The CDR3 spans 14 residues. The junction had 5 bases not matched to a gene; V was cut back by 4 bases and J by 8 bases. The CDR3 reads CASSETGGEEKLFF. CDR3 nucleotides: TGTGCCAGCAGCGAGACAGGGGGCGAGGAAAAACTGTTTTTT.

This chain links TRBV6-1 with TRBJ2-5; TRBD1 agrees at 9 bases. The CDR3 covers 15 residues. V gave up 1 base and J gave up 11 bases; unmatched junction bases: 11. Germline-derived CDR1 and CDR2 are MNHNS and SASEGT. The chain's CDR3 is CASSEDDRGTGEQYF. Written as DNA, the CDR3 is TGTGCCAGCAGTGAAGATGACAGGGGGACGGGGGAGCAGTACTTC.

The chain uses TRBV19 and TRBJ2-5; a weak D match, TRBD1 (7 bases). The CDR3 loop spans 15 amino acids. V lost 1 base and J 4 bases, leaving 13 bases between the germline ends. Germline CDR1 LNHDA, CDR2 SQIVND (reference sequence). The DNA of the CDR3 is TGTGCCAGTAGTATAGGCGGGACAGCGATAGAGACCCAGTACTTC. It translates to CASSIGGTAIETQYF. Variable domain in full (rest from reference TRBV19 and TRBJ2-5): DGGITQSPKYLFRKEGQNVTLSCEQNLNHDAMYWYRQDPGQGLRLIYYSQIVNDFQKGDIAEGYSVSREKKESFPLTVTSAQKNPTAFYLCASSIGGTAIETQYFGPGTRLLVL.

This sequence joins TRBV18 and TRBJ2-7; D possibly corresponds to TRBD1 (6 bases). The CDR3 has 15 residues. V gave up 2 bases and J gave up 5 bases, with 16 bases separating them. Germline lookup yields CDR1 KGHSH and CDR2 LQKENI. This chain's CDR3 is CASSPKAGTPHEQYF. The CDR3 nucleotides read TGTGCCAGCTCACCAAAAGCCGGGACACCCCACGAGCAGTACTTC.

This clone was found a few times. The rearrangement joins TRBV5-5 to TRBJ2-2, with unresolved D. Trimming left V 0 bases short and J 1 base short, with 7 bases between. The CDR3 loop spans 15 amino acids. Germline values: CDR1 SGHKS, CDR2 YYEKEE (reference sequence). CDR3 protein: CASSLVAMNTGELFF. CDR3 in DNA: TGTGCCAGCAGCTTGGTGGCAATGAACACCGGGGAGCTGTTTTTT.

This chain links TRBV19 with TRBJ1-1; 9 nucleotides agree with TRBD1. The CDR3 is made up of 15 amino acids. Germline V gene data show CDR1 as LNHDA and CDR2 as SQIVND (reference sequence). J lost 0 bases, V lost 8 bases, and 7 bases had no gene match. CDR3 DNA: TGTGCCAGTCCCCCGGGACAGGGACTGAACACTGAAGCTTTCTTT. Protein product: CASPPGQGLNTEAFF.

This clone appeared once. The V and J genes are TRBV5-1 and TRBJ2-4; D not certain. Germline assignment: CDR1 SGHRS and CDR2 YFSETQ. The CDR3 is 15 residues long. V gave up 0 bases and J gave up 4 bases, with 11 bases separating them. The DNA for the CDR3 is TGCGCCAGCAGCTTGGAGGTGACCGCAAAAAACATTCAGTACTTC. Encoded protein: CASSLEVTAKNIQYF.